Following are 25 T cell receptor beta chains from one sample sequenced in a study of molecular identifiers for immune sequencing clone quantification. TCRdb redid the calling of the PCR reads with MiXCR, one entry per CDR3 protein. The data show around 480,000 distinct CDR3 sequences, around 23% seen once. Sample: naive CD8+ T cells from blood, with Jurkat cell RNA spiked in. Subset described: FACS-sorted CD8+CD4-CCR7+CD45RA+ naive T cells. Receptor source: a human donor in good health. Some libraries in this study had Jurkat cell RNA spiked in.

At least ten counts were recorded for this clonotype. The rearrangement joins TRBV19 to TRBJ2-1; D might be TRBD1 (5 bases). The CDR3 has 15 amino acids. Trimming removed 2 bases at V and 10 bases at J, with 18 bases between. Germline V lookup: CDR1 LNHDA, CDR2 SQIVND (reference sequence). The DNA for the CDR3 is TGTGCCAGTAGTATACCCTCCCAGGGTTTTGGGGAGCAGTTCTTC. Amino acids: CASSIPSQGFGEQFF.

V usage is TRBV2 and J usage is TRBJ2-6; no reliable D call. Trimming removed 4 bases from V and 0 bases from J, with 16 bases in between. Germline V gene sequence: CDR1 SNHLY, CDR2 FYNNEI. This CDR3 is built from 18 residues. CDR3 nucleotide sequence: TGTGCCAGCAGTGGAGCTAGGGTGACCGCCTCTGGGGCCAACGTCCTGACTTTC. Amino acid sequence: CASSGARVTASGANVLTF.

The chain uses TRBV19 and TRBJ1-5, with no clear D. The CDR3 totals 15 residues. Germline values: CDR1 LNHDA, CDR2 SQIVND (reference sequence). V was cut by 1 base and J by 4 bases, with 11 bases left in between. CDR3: CASSIGIGNNQPQHF. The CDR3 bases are TGTGCCAGTAGTATAGGCATAGGGAATAATCAGCCCCAGCATTTT.

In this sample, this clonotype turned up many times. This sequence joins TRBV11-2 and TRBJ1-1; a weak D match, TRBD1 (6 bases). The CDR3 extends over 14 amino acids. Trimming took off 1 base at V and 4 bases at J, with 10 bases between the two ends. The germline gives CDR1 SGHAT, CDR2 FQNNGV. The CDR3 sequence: CASSLVRGPTEAFF. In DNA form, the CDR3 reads TGTGCCAGCAGCTTAGTACGGGGGCCCACTGAAGCTTTCTTT.

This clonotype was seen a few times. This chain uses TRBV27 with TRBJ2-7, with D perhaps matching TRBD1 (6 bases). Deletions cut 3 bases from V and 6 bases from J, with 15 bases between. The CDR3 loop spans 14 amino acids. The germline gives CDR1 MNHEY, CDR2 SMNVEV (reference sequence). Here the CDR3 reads CASSLSPTGSEQYF. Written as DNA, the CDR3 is TGTGCCAGCAGTTTGTCGCCCACAGGGTCCGAGCAGTACTTC.

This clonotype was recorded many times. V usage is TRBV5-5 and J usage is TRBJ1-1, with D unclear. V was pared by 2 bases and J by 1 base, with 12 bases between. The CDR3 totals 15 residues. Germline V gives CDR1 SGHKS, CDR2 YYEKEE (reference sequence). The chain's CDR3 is CASSFVLGENTEAFF. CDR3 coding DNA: TGTGCCAGCAGCTTCGTATTAGGAGAGAACACTGAAGCTTTCTTT.

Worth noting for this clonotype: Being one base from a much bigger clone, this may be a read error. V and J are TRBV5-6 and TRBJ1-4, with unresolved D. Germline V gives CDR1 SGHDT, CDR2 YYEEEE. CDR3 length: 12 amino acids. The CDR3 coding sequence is TGTGCCGGCAGCCAGATCGGGGAAAAACTGTTTTTT. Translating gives CAGSQIGEKLFF.

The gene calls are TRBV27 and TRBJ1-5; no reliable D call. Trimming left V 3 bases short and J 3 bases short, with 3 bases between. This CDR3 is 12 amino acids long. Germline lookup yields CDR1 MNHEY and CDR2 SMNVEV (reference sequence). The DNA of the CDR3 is TGTGCCAGCAGTTTCCACAATCAGCCCCAGCATTTT. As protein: CASSFHNQPQHF.

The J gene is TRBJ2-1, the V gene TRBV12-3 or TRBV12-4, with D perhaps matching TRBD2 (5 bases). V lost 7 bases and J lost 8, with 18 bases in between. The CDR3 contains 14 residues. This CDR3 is CASNLGYGEDEQFF. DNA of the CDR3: TGTGCCAGCAACCTCGGTTACGGGGAAGATGAGCAGTTCTTC.

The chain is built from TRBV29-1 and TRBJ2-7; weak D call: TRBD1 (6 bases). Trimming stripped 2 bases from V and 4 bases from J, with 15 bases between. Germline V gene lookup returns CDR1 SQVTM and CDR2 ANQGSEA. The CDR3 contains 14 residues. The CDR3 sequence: CSVEISPGAYEQYF. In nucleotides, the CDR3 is TGCAGCGTTGAAATTTCCCCAGGGGCGTACGAGCAGTACTTC.

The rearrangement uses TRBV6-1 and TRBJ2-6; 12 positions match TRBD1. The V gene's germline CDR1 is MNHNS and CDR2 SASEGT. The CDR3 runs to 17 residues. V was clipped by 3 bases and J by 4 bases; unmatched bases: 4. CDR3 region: CASSEGQGAWGANVLTF. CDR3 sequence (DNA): TGTGCCAGCAGTGAGGGACAGGGGGCTTGGGGGGCCAACGTCCTGACTTTC.

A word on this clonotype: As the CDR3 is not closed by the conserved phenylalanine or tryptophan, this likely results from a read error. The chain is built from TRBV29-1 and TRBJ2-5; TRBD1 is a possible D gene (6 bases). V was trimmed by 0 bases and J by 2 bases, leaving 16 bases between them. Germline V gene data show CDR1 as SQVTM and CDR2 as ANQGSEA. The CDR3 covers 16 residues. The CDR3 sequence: CSVEDVTGILQETQYS. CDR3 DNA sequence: TGCAGCGTTGAAGATGTAACAGGGATTTTACAAGAGACCCAGTACTCC.

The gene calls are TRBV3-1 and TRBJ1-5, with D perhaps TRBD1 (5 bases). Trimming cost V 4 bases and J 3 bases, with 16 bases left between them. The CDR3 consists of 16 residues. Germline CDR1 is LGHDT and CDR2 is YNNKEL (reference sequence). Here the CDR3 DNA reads TGTGCCAGCAGCCCAGGGTTGGCCCCCCACAATCAGCCCCAGCATTTT. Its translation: CASSPGLAPHNQPQHF.

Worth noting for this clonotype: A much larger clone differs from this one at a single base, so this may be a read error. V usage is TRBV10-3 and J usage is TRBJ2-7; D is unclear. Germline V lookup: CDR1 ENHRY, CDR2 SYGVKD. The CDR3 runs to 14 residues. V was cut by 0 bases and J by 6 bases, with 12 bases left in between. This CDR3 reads CAISESESPGEQYF. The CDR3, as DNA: TGTGCCATCAGTGAGTCAGAGTCGCCGGGCGAGCAGTACTTC.

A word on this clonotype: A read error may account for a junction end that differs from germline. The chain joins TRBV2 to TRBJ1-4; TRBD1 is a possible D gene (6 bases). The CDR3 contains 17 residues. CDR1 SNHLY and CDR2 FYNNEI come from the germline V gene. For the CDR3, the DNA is TGTGCCAGCCGACCAACCCCGAGGAGGACAGCTAATGAAAGACTGTTTTTT. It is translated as CASRPTPRRTANERLFF.

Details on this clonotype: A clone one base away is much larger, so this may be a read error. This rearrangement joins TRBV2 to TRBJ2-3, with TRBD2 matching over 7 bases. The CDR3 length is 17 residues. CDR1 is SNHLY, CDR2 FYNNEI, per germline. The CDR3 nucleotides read TGTGCCGGCAGTGAATACCACCCAGCGGGAAGGACAGATACGCAGTATTTT. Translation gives CAGSEYHPAGRTDTQYF.

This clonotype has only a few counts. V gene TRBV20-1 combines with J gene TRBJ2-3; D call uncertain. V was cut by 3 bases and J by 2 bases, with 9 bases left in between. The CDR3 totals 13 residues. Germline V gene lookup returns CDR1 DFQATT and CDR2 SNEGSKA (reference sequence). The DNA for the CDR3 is TGCAGTGCTAGGGCGGAAACCACAGATACGCAGTATTTT. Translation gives CSARAETTDTQYF.

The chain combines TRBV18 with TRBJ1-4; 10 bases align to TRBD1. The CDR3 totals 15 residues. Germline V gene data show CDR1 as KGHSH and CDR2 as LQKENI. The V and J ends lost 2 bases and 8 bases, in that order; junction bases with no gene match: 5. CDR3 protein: CASSPEPGQGEKLFF. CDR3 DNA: TGTGCCAGCTCACCAGAACCGGGACAGGGGGAAAAACTGTTTTTT.

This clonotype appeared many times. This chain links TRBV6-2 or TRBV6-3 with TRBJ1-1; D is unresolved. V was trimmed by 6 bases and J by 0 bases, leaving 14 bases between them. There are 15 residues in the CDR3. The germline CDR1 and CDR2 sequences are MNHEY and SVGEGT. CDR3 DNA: TGTGCCAGCAGAAAGGGCGTGACAATGAACACTGAAGCTTTCTTT. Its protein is CASRKGVTMNTEAFF.

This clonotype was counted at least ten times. CDR3 nucleotide sequence: TGTGCCAGCAGCCCCCCCGGATACAATGAGCAGTTCTTC. Protein sequence: CASSPPGYNEQFF. The chain uses TRBV7-3 and TRBJ2-1; D is unclear. The germline gives CDR1 SGHTA, CDR2 FQGTGA. The CDR3 is 13 residues long. The V end lost 5 bases, the J end lost 4 bases, and 9 bases lay between the germline ends. The whole variable domain, remainder taken from reference TRBV7-3 and TRBJ2-1, is GAGVSQTPSNKVTEKGKYVELRCDPISGHTALYWYRQSLGQGPEFLIYFQGTGAADDSGLPNDRFFAVRPEGSVSTLKIQRTERGDSAVYLCASSPPGYNEQFFGPGTRLTVL.

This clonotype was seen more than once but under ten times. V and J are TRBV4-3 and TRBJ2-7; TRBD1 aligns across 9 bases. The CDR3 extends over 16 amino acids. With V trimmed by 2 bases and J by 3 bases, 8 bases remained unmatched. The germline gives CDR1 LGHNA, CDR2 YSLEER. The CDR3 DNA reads TGCGCCAGCAGCCAAACAACACCGGGACAGGGCTACGAGCAGTACTTC. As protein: CASSQTTPGQGYEQYF.

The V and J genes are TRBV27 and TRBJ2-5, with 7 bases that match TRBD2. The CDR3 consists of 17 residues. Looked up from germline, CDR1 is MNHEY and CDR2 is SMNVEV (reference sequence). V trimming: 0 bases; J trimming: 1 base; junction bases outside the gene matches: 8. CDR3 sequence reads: CASSLSARGTTQETQYF. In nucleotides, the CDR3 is TGTGCCAGCAGTTTATCTGCGCGGGGGACGACCCAAGAGACCCAGTACTTC.

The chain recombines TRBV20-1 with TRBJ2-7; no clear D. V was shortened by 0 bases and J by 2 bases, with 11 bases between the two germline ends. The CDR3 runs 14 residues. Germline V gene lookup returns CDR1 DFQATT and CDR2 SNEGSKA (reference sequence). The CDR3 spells CSARDLRATYEQYF. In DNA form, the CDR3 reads TGCAGTGCTAGAGACCTCCGGGCAACCTACGAGCAGTACTTC.

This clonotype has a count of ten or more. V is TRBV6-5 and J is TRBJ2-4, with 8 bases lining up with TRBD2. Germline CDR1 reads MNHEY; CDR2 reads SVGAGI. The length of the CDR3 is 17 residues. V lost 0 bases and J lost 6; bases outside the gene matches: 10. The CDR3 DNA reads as TGTGCCAGCAGTTACTCGAGCGGGGGCGGTCCCACAAACATTCAGTACTTC. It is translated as CASSYSSGGGPTNIQYF.

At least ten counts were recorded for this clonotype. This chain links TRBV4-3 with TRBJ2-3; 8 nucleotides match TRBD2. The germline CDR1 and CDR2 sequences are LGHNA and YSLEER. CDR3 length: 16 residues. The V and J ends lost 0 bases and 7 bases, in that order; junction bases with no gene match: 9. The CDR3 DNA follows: TGCGCCAGCAGCCAAGATGCGGGGGGCCTTCAATATACGCAGTATTTT. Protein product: CASSQDAGGLQYTQYF.